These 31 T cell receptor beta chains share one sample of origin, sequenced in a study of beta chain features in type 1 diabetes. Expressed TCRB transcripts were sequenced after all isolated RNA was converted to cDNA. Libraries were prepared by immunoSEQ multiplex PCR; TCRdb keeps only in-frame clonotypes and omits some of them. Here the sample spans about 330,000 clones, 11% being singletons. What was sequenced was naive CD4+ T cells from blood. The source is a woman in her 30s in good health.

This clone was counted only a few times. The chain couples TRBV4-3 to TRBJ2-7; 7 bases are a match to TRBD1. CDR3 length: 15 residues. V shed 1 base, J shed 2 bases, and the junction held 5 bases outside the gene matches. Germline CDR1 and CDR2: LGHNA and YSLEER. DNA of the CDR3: TGCGCCAGCAGCCAAGGGTTCCAGGGGGCCTACGAGCAGTACTTC. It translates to CASSQGFQGAYEQYF.

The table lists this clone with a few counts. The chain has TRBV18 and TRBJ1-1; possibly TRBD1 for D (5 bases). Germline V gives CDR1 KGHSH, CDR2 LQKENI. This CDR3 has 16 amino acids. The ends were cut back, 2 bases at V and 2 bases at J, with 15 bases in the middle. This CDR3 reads CASSPNSQGVNTEAFF. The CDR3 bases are TGTGCCAGCTCACCAAATTCTCAGGGCGTCAACACTGAAGCTTTCTTT.

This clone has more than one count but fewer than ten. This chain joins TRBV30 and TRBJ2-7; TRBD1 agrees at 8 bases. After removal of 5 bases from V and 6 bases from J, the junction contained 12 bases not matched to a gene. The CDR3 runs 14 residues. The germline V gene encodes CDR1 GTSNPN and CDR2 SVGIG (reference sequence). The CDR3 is CAWALGQGSVEQYF. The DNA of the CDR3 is TGTGCCTGGGCCCTCGGACAGGGATCGGTCGAGCAGTACTTC.

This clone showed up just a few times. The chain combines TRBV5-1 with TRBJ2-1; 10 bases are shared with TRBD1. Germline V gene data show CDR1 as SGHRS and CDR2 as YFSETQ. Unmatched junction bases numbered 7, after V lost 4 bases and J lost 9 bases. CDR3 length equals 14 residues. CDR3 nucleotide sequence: TGCGCCAGCAGCCACGCGACAGGGGGCGGTGAGCAGTTCTTC. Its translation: CASSHATGGGEQFF.

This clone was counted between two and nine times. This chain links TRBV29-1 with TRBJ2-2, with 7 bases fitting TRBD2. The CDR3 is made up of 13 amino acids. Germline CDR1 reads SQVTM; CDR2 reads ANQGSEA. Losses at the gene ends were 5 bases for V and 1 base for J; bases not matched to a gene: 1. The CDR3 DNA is TGCAGCGTTCAGCGGGAGAACACCGGGGAGCTGTTTTTT. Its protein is CSVQRENTGELFF.

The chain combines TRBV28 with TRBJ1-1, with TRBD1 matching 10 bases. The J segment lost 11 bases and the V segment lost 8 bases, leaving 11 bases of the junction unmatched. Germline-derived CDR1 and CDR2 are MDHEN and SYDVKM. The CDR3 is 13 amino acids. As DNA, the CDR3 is TGTGCCAGCCTTTTCCGACAGGGGGCTTTTGCTTTCTTT. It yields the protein CASLFRQGAFAFF.

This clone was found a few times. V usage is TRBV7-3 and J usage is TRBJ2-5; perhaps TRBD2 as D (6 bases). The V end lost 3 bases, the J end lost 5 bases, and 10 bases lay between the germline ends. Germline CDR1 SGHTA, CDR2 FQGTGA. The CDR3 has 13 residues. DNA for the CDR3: TGTGCCAGCAGCTTCTTAGCGGAGGAGACCCAGTACTTC. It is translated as CASSFLAEETQYF.

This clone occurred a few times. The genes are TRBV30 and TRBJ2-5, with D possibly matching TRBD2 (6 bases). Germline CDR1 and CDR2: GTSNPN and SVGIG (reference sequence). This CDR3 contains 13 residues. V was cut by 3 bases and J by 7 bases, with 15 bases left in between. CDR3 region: CAWRRDSAGTQYF. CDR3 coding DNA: TGTGCCTGGAGGCGGGACTCCGCTGGGACCCAGTACTTC.

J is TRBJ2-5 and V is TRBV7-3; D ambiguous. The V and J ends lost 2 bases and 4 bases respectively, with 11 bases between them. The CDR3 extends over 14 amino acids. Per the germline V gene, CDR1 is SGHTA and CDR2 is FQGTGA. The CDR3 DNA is TGTGCCAGCAGCTTATATGGGCAGTTAGAGACCCAGTACTTC. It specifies CASSLYGQLETQYF.

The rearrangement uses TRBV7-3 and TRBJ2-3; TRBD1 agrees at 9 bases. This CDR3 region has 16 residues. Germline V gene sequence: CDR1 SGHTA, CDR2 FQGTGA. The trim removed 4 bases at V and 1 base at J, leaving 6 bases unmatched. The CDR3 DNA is TGTGCCAGCAGCTCGAAAAGACAGGGGGGCACAGATACGCAGTATTTT. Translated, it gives CASSSKRQGGTDTQYF.

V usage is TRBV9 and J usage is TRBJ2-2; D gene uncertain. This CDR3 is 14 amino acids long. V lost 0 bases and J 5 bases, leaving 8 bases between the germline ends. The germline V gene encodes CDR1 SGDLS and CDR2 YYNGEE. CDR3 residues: CASSVVGETGELFF. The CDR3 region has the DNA TGTGCCAGCAGCGTAGTAGGAGAGACCGGGGAGCTGTTTTTT.

CDR3 bases: TGTGCCAGCAGTACCGGGACTGACAATGAGCAGTTCTTC. It yields the protein CASSTGTDNEQFF. This chain uses TRBV25-1 with TRBJ2-1, with a possible D match to TRBD2 (6 bases). V lost 5 bases, J lost 5 bases, and 10 bases lay in between. The CDR3 is made up of 13 amino acids. Germline V gives CDR1 MGHDK, CDR2 SYGVNS.

CDR3 coding DNA: TGTGCCATCAGTGGGACTAGCGGGAGCGGTGAGACCCAGTACTTC. Translated, it gives CAISGTSGSGETQYF. The V gene is TRBV10-3, the J gene TRBJ2-5; 13 bases are a match to TRBD2. The CDR3 is made up of 15 amino acids. V shed 4 bases and J 5 bases; nucleotides not matched to a gene: 4. CDR1 is ENHRY and CDR2 is SYGVKD in the germline V gene.

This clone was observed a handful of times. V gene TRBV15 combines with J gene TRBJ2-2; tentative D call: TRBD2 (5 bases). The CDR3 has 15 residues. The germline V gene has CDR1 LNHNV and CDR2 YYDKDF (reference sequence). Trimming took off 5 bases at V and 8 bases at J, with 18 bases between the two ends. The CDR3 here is CATSPNLGVGGELFF. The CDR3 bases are TGTGCCACCAGCCCAAACCTCGGGGTTGGGGGGGAGCTGTTTTTT.

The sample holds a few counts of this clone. Written as DNA, the CDR3 is TGTGCCAGCAGCTTATCCGCATCGAGGACCTACGAGCAGTACTTC. Encoded protein: CASSLSASRTYEQYF. The chain links TRBV7-8 to TRBJ2-7; D not resolved. Germline V gene lookup returns CDR1 SGHVS and CDR2 FQNEAQ. Trimming took off 2 bases at V and 2 bases at J, with 13 bases between the two ends. The CDR3 extends over 15 amino acids.

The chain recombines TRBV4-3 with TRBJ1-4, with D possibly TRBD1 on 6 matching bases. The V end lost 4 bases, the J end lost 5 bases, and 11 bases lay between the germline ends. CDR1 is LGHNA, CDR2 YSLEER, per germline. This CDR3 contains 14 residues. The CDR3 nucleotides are TGCGCCAGCAGCCCGGGACATCCCAATGAAAAACTGTTTTTT. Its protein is CASSPGHPNEKLFF.

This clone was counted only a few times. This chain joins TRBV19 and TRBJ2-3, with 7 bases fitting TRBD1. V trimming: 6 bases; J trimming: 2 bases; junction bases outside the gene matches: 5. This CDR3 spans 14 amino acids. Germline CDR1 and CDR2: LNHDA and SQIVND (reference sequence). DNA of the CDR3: TGTGCCAGTAGGATGACAGGGACCACAGATACGCAGTATTTT. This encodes CASRMTGTTDTQYF.

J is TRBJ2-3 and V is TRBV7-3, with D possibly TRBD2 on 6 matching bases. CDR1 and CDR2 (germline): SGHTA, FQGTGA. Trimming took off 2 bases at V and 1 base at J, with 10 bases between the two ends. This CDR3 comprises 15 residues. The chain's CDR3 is CASSLGPSGTDTQYF. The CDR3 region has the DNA TGTGCCAGCAGCTTAGGTCCTAGCGGCACAGATACGCAGTATTTT. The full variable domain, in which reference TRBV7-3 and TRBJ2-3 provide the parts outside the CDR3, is GAGVSQTPSNKVTEKGKYVELRCDPISGHTALYWYRQSLGQGPEFLIYFQGTGAADDSGLPNDRFFAVRPEGSVSTLKIQRTERGDSAVYLCASSLGPSGTDTQYFGPGTRLTVL.

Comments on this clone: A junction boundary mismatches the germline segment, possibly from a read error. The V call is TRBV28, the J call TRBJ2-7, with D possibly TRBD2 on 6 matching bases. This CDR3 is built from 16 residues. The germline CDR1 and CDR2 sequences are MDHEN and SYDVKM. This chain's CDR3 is CASSLLWSGPSDEQYF. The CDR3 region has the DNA TGTGCCAGCAGTTTATTATGGAGCGGGCCCTCCGACGAGCAGTACTTC.

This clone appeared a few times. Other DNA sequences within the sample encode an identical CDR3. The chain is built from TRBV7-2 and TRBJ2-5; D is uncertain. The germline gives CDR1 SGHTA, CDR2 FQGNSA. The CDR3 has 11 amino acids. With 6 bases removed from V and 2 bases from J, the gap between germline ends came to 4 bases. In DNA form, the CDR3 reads TGTGCCAGCAGAACACAAGAGACCCAGTACTTC. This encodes CASRTQETQYF.

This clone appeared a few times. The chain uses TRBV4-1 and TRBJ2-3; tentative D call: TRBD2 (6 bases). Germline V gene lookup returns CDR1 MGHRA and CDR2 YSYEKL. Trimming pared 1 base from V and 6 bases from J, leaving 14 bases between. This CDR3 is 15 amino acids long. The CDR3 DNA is TGCGCCAGCAGCCAAGTAGGGTCCCGGGGGGATACGCAGTATTTT. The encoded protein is CASSQVGSRGDTQYF.

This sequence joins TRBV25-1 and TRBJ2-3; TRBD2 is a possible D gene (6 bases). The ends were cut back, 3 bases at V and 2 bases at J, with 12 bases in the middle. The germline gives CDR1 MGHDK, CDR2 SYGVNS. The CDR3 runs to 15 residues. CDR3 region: CASSDLREYTDTQYF. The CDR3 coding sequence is TGTGCCAGCAGTGATCTCCGGGAGTACACAGATACGCAGTATTTT.

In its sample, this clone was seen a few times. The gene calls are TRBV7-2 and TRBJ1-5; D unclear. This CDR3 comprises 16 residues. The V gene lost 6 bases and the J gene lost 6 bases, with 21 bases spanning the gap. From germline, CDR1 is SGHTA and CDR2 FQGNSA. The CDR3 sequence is CASSSHGERIRQPQHF. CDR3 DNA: TGTGCCAGCAGTTCCCACGGGGAGAGGATACGTCAGCCCCAGCATTTT.

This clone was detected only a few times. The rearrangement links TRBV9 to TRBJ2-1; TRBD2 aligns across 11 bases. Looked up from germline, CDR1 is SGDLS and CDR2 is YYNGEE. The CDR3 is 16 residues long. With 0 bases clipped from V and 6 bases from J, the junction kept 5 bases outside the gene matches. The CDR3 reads CASSVVPSGRFNEQFF. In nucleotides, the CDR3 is TGTGCCAGCAGCGTAGTGCCTAGCGGGAGGTTCAATGAGCAGTTCTTC.

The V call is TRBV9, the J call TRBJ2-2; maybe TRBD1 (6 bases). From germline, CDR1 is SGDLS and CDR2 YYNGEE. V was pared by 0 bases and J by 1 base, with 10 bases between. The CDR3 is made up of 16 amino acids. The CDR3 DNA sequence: TGTGCCAGCAGCGTAGCGGGACATTTGAACACCGGGGAGCTGTTTTTT. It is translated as CASSVAGHLNTGELFF.

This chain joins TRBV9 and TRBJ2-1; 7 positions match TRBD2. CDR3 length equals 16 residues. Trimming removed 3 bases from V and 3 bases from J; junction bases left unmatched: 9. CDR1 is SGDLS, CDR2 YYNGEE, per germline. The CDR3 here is CASSGLERGYYNEQFF. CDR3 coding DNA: TGTGCCAGCAGCGGTTTAGAGCGGGGATACTACAATGAGCAGTTCTTC.

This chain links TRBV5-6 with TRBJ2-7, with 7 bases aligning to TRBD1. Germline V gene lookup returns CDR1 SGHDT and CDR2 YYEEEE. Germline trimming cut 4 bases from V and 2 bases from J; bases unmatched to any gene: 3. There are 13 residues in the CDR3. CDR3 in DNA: TGTGCCAGCAGCCGGGACAGAGCCTACGAGCAGTACTTC. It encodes CASSRDRAYEQYF.

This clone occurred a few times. This CDR3 is CASSVSGDTYEQYF. DNA for the CDR3: TGTGCCAGCAGCGTCAGCGGGGATACCTACGAGCAGTACTTC. The chain employs TRBV9 and TRBJ2-7; 7 bases align to TRBD2. Germline trimming cut 2 bases from V and 2 bases from J; bases unmatched to any gene: 4. This CDR3 has 14 amino acids. Per germline, CDR1 SGDLS and CDR2 YYNGEE.

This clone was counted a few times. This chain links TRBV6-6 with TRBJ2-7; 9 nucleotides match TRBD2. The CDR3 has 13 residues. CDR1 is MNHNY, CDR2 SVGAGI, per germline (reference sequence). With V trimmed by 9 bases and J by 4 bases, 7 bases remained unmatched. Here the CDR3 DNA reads TGTGCCAGTGCCCTAGCGGGAAGTTACGAGCAGTACTTC. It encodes CASALAGSYEQYF.

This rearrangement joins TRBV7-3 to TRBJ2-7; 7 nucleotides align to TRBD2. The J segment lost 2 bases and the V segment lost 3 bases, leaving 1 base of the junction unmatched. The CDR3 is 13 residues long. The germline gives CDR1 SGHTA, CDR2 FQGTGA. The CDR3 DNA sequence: TGTGCCAGCAGCTTTGGGAGGGCCTACGAGCAGTACTTC. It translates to CASSFGRAYEQYF.

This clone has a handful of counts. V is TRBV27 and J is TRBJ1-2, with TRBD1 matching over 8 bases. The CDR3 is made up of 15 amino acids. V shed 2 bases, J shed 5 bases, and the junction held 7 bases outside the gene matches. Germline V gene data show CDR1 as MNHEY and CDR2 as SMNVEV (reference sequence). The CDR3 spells CASSLVGRGLYGYTF. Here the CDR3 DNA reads TGTGCCAGCAGTTTAGTTGGCAGGGGGCTTTATGGCTACACCTTC.